The 29 T cell receptor beta chains in this list originate from one sample, sequenced in a study of patients and donors after allogeneic stem cell transplantation. TCRdb re-analysed the RT-PCR reads in MiXCR, keeping a single row per CDR3 protein. The profile shows about 40,000 distinct CDR3 sequences, about 30% of them singletons. Material for sequencing was blood, either unsorted or a sorted T cell fraction (not recorded which). Receptor source: a human donor who was either an allogeneic HSCT recipient or a stem cell or donor lymphocyte infusion donor (not recorded which). It is not recorded whose cells these are; they may come from a transplant donor.

The CDR3 sequence is CASRPDRVNTEAFF. The CDR3 coding sequence is TGCGCCAGCAGGCCGGACAGGGTGAACACTGAAGCTTTCTTT. This chain links TRBV5-1 with TRBJ1-1; 8 bases are a match to TRBD1. V dropped 5 bases and J dropped 0; count of bases not matched to a gene: 3. CDR1 SGHRS and CDR2 YFSETQ come from the germline V gene. The CDR3 length is 14 residues.

This clonotype was seen a handful of times. The J gene is TRBJ2-2, the V gene TRBV20-1; D could derive from TRBD1 or TRBD2 (5 bases each). This CDR3 is built from 13 residues. Trimming stripped 5 bases from V and 8 bases from J, with 15 bases between. CDR1 is DFQATT, CDR2 SNEGSKA, per germline (reference sequence). CDR3 in amino acids: CSAGTAFLGELFF. The CDR3 nucleotides are TGCAGTGCTGGGACCGCATTTTTGGGGGAGCTGTTTTTT.

This clonotype was found a few times. This chain connects TRBV11-2 to TRBJ1-3, with D maybe TRBD1 (5 bases). The CDR3 is 17 amino acids. V dropped 2 bases and J dropped 0 bases, with 14 bases sitting between them. Germline V gene sequence: CDR1 SGHAT, CDR2 FQNNGV. CDR3 amino acids: CASSLPPTVVSGNTIYF. The DNA of the CDR3 is TGTGCCAGCAGCTTACCGCCGACAGTCGTCTCTGGAAACACCATATATTTT. The whole variable domain, filled in from reference TRBV11-2 and TRBJ1-3, reads EAGVAQSPRYKIIEKRQSVAFWCNPISGHATLYWYQQILGQGPKLLIQFQNNGVVDDSQLPKDRFSAERLKGVDSTLKIQPAKLEDSAVYLCASSLPPTVVSGNTIYFGEGSWLTVV.

The table lists this clonotype with a few counts. The chain carries TRBV15 and TRBJ2-1; 7 positions agree with TRBD1. The V and J ends lost 4 bases and 3 bases, in that order; junction bases with no gene match: 6. Per germline, CDR1 LNHNV and CDR2 YYDKDF (reference sequence). The CDR3 sequence is 15 residues long. CDR3 nucleotides: TGTGCCACCAGCAAGGGACAGCTTTACTACAATGAGCAGTTCTTC. Its translation is CATSKGQLYYNEQFF.

The chain employs TRBV3-1 and TRBJ1-4; D unclear. V was trimmed by 3 bases and J by 8 bases, leaving 4 bases between them. The CDR3 runs 11 residues. The germline CDR1 and CDR2 sequences are LGHDT and YNNKEL (reference sequence). The CDR3, as DNA: TGTGCCAGCAGCCAGGGGGAAAAACTGTTTTTT. As protein: CASSQGEKLFF.

The V and J genes are TRBV7-9 and TRBJ2-2; tentative D call: TRBD2 (5 bases). V was clipped by 0 bases and J by 3 bases, with 8 bases between them. In germline, CDR1 is SEHNR, CDR2 FQNEAQ (reference sequence). CDR3 size: 15 residues. The CDR3 nucleotides read TGTGCCAGCAGCTTAGCGGGAGTGTACACCGGGGAGCTGTTTTTT. Protein: CASSLAGVYTGELFF.

The gene calls are TRBV7-8 and TRBJ1-4, with D possibly TRBD1 on 5 matching bases. The CDR3 has 18 residues. Looked up from germline, CDR1 is SGHVS and CDR2 is FQNEAQ. V was pared by 5 bases and J by 3 bases, with 22 bases between. CDR3 region: CASSRARFRMGPNEKLFF. The CDR3 nucleotides read TGTGCCAGCAGCCGAGCGCGGTTTCGGATGGGACCTAATGAAAAACTGTTTTTT.

This clonotype occurred a few times. The rearrangement links TRBV20-1 to TRBJ1-2; D possibly corresponds to TRBD1 (5 bases). This CDR3 is 14 amino acids long. From germline, CDR1 is DFQATT and CDR2 SNEGSKA (reference sequence). V lost 0 bases to trimming and J lost 0 bases, with 8 bases between them. The CDR3 here is CSARDPGPNYGYTF. CDR3 DNA sequence: TGCAGTGCTAGAGATCCGGGGCCTAACTATGGCTACACCTTC.

This clonotype was counted between two and nine times. The CDR3 sequence: CASSQEGRGYTF. The CDR3 coding sequence is TGTGCCAGCAGCCAAGAGGGCCGTGGCTACACCTTC. The genes are TRBV4-2 and TRBJ1-2; no reliable D call. Germline V gene sequence: CDR1 LGHNA, CDR2 YNFKEQ. The CDR3 is 12 residues long. V shed 0 bases and J shed 7 bases, with 6 bases lying between them.

This clonotype was counted a few times. The chain links TRBV28 to TRBJ1-1; the D is unclear. Germline-derived CDR1 and CDR2 are MDHEN and SYDVKM. This CDR3 is 12 amino acids long. Trimming removed 7 bases at V and 3 bases at J, with 9 bases between. The CDR3 is CASMGSYTEAFF. CDR3 DNA sequence: TGTGCCAGCATGGGGAGTTACACTGAAGCTTTCTTT. Full variable domain (rest looked up from reference TRBV28 and TRBJ1-1): DVKVTQSSRYLVKRTGEKVFLECVQDMDHENMFWYRQDPGLGLRLIYFSYDVKMKEKGDIPEGYSVSREKKERFSLILESASTNQTSMYLCASMGSYTEAFFGQGTRLTVV.

V is TRBV4-3 and J is TRBJ2-3; D might be TRBD1 or TRBD2, each matching 5 bases. V was shortened by 1 base and J by 2 bases, with 10 bases between the two germline ends. The CDR3 contains 15 residues. The germline V gene has CDR1 LGHNA and CDR2 YSLEER. The chain's CDR3 is CASSQAGPATDTQYF. Here the CDR3 DNA reads TGCGCCAGCAGCCAAGCGGGGCCAGCCACAGATACGCAGTATTTT.

V gene TRBV6-5 combines with J gene TRBJ1-2; D gene uncertain. The CDR3 is 13 amino acids. V lost 1 base, J lost 6 bases, and 9 bases lay in between. CDR1 and CDR2 (germline): MNHEY, SVGAGI. The CDR3: CASSYLGGNGYTF. CDR3 bases: TGTGCCAGCAGTTACTTGGGCGGGAATGGCTACACCTTC.

This clonotype was recorded many times. The rearrangement uses TRBV21-1 and TRBJ1-5; the D call TRBD1 from the table was never checked on the DNA. TRBV21-1 is a known pseudogene. The CDR3 runs to 19 residues. The CDR3 region is CASSWHGRVLTESNQPQHF. CDR3 nucleotides: TGTGCCAGCAGCTGGCACGGGCGTGTGCTCACGGAGAGCAATCAGCCCCAGCATTTT.

This clonotype has ten or more counts. The V call is TRBV7-3, the J call TRBJ1-6, with D maybe TRBD1 (5 bases). Looked up from germline, CDR1 is SGHTA and CDR2 is FQGTGA. The V and J ends lost 1 base and 9 bases respectively, with 19 bases between them. The CDR3 runs 17 residues. This CDR3 reads CASSLMPLGTPVSPLHF. DNA for the CDR3: TGTGCCAGCAGCTTAATGCCCCTGGGGACGCCGGTTTCACCCCTCCACTTT.

This clonotype has just one count. The V gene is TRBV18, the J gene TRBJ1-6, with a weak D call TRBD1 (5 bases). Trimming shortened V by 1 base and J by 7 bases, and 11 bases separated the two germline ends. The CDR3 is 15 amino acids. Germline assignment: CDR1 KGHSH and CDR2 LQKENI. CDR3: CASSPRQGGNSPLHF. For the CDR3, the DNA is TGTGCCAGCTCACCACGCCAGGGTGGCAATTCACCCCTCCACTTT.

This clonotype was seen many times. This chain links TRBV3-1 with TRBJ1-2; D is undetermined. The V end lost 0 bases, the J end lost 2 bases, and 4 bases lay between the germline ends. The CDR3 is 13 amino acids. In germline, CDR1 is LGHDT, CDR2 YNNKEL (reference sequence). CDR3: CASSQDGNYGYTF. CDR3 coding DNA: TGTGCCAGCAGCCAAGACGGGAACTATGGCTACACCTTC.

The chain links TRBV10-3 to TRBJ2-1; 8 bases agree with TRBD2. V dropped 7 bases and J dropped 3; count of bases not matched to a gene: 2. The V gene's germline CDR1 is ENHRY and CDR2 SYGVKD. The CDR3 contains 13 residues. The CDR3 sequence: CAITTSGYNEQFF. As DNA, the CDR3 is TGTGCCATCACCACTAGCGGCTACAATGAGCAGTTCTTC.

This clonotype was seen a handful of times. This chain joins TRBV20-1 and TRBJ1-2; D is uncertain. Germline V gene sequence: CDR1 DFQATT, CDR2 SNEGSKA (reference sequence). This CDR3 region has 16 residues. V lost 8 bases and J 9 bases, leaving 31 bases between the germline ends. The CDR3 bases are TGCAGTCCAAGGCCCAATTTGGGATTGCAGTTCCTGAGCTACACCTTC. Protein sequence: CSPRPNLGLQFLSYTF.

This clonotype was recorded many times. This chain uses TRBV12-3 or TRBV12-4 with TRBJ1-3; D is ambiguous. V gave up 7 bases and J gave up 0 bases, with 7 bases separating them. This CDR3 comprises 13 residues. The CDR3 reads CASTTDSGNTIYF. CDR3 in DNA: TGTGCCAGCACCACCGACTCTGGAAACACCATATATTTT.

This clonotype was observed many times. This chain uses TRBV4-3 with TRBJ1-1; 8 nucleotides line up with TRBD1. The germline V gene encodes CDR1 LGHNA and CDR2 YSLEER. Trimming at V came to 5 bases and at J to 5 bases, leaving 7 bases not matched to a gene. The CDR3 covers 14 residues. In DNA form, the CDR3 reads TGCGCCAGCAGCAGACAGGGGTCGAGTACTGAAGCTTTCTTT. It translates to CASSRQGSSTEAFF.

CDR3 nucleotides: TGTGCCAGCAGTTACACGGGAGCTCTCTACAATGAGCAGTTCTTC. It yields the protein CASSYTGALYNEQFF. The V and J genes are TRBV6-5 and TRBJ2-1; the D gene is possibly TRBD2 (6 bases). The CDR3 length is 15 residues. The V and J ends lost 2 bases and 3 bases respectively, with 11 bases between them. The germline gives CDR1 MNHEY, CDR2 SVGAGI.

This clonotype appeared a few times. This chain joins TRBV28 and TRBJ2-7; no reliable D call. Per germline, CDR1 MDHEN and CDR2 SYDVKM. CDR3 length: 12 amino acids. V was shortened by 2 bases and J by 3 bases, with 5 bases between the two germline ends. The CDR3 DNA reads as TGTGCCAGCAGTTTAAGTGGCTACGAGCAGTACTTC. Its translation: CASSLSGYEQYF.

The chain combines TRBV9 with TRBJ2-5; 9 positions agree with TRBD2. This CDR3 spans 14 amino acids. The ends lost 4 bases at V and 2 bases at J; junction bases unmatched: 3. Germline V gene sequence: CDR1 SGDLS, CDR2 YYNGEE. CDR3 in DNA: TGTGCCAGCAGCTGGAGCGGGAGGCAAGAGACCCAGTACTTC. Translated, it gives CASSWSGRQETQYF.

In its sample, this clonotype was seen many times. The chain combines TRBV2 with TRBJ1-1; 7 nucleotides agree with TRBD1. Germline-derived CDR1 and CDR2 are SNHLY and FYNNEI. Trimming at V came to 4 bases and at J to 4 bases, leaving 6 bases not matched to a gene. This CDR3 is 14 amino acids long. CDR3 residues: CASSGQGLGTEAFF. Here the CDR3 DNA reads TGTGCCAGCAGTGGACAGGGCCTGGGCACTGAAGCTTTCTTT. The full variable domain, its missing parts supplied by reference TRBV2 and TRBJ1-1, is EPEVTQTPSHQVTQMGQEVILRCVPISNHLYFYWYRQILGQKVEFLVSFYNNEISEKSEIFDDQFSVERPDGSNFTLKIRSTKLEDSAMYFCASSGQGLGTEAFFGQGTRLTVV.

The gene calls are TRBV13 and TRBJ2-2; no clear D gene. V was cut by 5 bases and J by 1 base, with 5 bases left in between. The CDR3 has 13 amino acids. Germline V gene data show CDR1 as PRHDT and CDR2 as FYEKMQ (reference sequence). CDR3 nucleotide sequence: TGTGCCAGCAGCCCAGGGAACACCGGGGAGCTGTTTTTT. Its protein product is CASSPGNTGELFF.

Only a few counts were recorded for this clonotype. The V and J genes are TRBV6-2 or TRBV6-3 and TRBJ1-2; 7 positions match TRBD1. V shed 2 bases, J shed 0 bases, and the junction held 6 bases outside the gene matches. The length of the CDR3 is 16 residues. Germline lookup yields CDR1 MNHEY and CDR2 SVGEGT. CDR3 sequence (DNA): TGTGCCAGCAGTTACGGTGCGGGACAGTCTAACTATGGCTACACCTTC. This sequence encodes CASSYGAGQSNYGYTF.

The chain links TRBV20-1 to TRBJ2-5, with D perhaps TRBD1 or TRBD2 (5 bases each). V dropped 4 bases and J dropped 7 bases, with 16 bases sitting between them. This CDR3 is built from 13 residues. The germline CDR1 and CDR2 sequences are DFQATT and SNEGSKA (reference sequence). The CDR3 sequence is CSATGTAKGTQYF. The CDR3 region has the DNA TGCAGTGCTACCGGGACGGCCAAGGGGACCCAGTACTTC.

The chain recombines TRBV6-5 with TRBJ2-5; D is perhaps TRBD1 or TRBD2 (5 bases each). Deletions cut 6 bases from V and 4 bases from J, with 18 bases between. The CDR3 sequence is 15 residues long. The germline gives CDR1 MNHEY, CDR2 SVGAGI. CDR3 protein: CASSPASGGGETQYF. In DNA, the CDR3 is TGTGCCAGCAGCCCAGCATCAGGTGGGGGAGAGACCCAGTACTTC.

Of note for this clonotype: Likely a read error: the CDR3 ends without its conserved phenylalanine or tryptophan. Because the CDR3's place on the DNA is in doubt, the DNA is left out and the CDR3 is given as listed by TCRdb. The chain is built from TRBV21-1 and TRBJ2-5; the table's D call of TRBD2 was not tested on the DNA. TRBV21-1 counts as a pseudogene. Ends included, the CDR3 has 14 residues. The CDR3 sequence is CASSKREVRETQYY.